This TCR beta chain is drawn from a study of T cell clonotyping in hematopoietic cell transplantation. As for the study in general: Cytoreduction preceded collection of pretransplant recipient samples.

Details on this clone: Antigen specificity is unknown.

There are 17 residues in the CDR3. Germline V CDR1 and CDR2: MGHDK, SYGVNS. The junction had 14 bases not matched to a gene; V was cut back by 4 bases and J by 4 bases. Specified time point: recipient sample about 28 days before transplant, after cytoreduction. Study-wide results and limits: After transplant, recipient diversity fell while pathologically expanded clonotypes grew through day 180. Few recipient clonotypes overlapped donors; over 97% were de novo at given depth.

Data came from immunoSEQ multiplex PCR; TCRdb stores just in-frame clones and leaves some out. The data contain about 21,000 clones, roughly 88% of them singletons. Here the sequenced sample was peripheral blood mononuclear cells, taken before stem cell transplant. This chain links TRBV25-1 with TRBJ1-2, with TRBD1 matching 8 bases. This receptor was identified in a man between 18 and 29 years old with biphenotypic leukemia. Some clones in this sample may be carry-over from other donors' samples. CDR3 nucleotide sequence: TGTGCCAGCAGTGGCGTTTTCGCAGGGGGCCGCTCCTATGGCTACACCTTC. Translated: CASSGVFAGGRSYGYTF.